The TCR beta chain described here comes from a study of cytomegalovirus exposure and HLA in healthy donors. Study-wide results and limits: On later analysis, the bulk of CMV-associated TCR beta chains appeared to be HLA-restricted. Later analysis indicated greater clonal expansion among HLA-associated TCR beta chains than among equally common other chains. It was assumed in the presence/absence analyses that sequencing depth was roughly uniform across donors.

Both 60 Vbeta primers and 13 Jbeta primers went into the PCR. The protocol was immunoSEQ multiplex PCR, while the TCRdb copy is restricted to in-frame clones and leaves out a portion. The repertoire consists of roughly 180,000 clones, with about 83% occurring once and the leading ten covering under 7%. Remarks on this clone: The antigen is not known.

This CDR3 is 13 amino acids long. Germline loops: CDR1 SGHKS, CDR2 YYEKEE (reference sequence). Trimming at V came to 6 bases and at J to 7 bases, leaving 6 bases not matched to a gene. V is TRBV5-5 and J is TRBJ2-1; TRBD2 matches at 8 bases. The sample was PBMCs. The source of this sequence is a woman aged 25-40 years in good health and CMV-seropositive. The CDR3 DNA follows: TGTGCCAGCAACGGGGGGGTTACGAATGAGCAGTTCTTC. Translated: CASNGGVTNEQFF.